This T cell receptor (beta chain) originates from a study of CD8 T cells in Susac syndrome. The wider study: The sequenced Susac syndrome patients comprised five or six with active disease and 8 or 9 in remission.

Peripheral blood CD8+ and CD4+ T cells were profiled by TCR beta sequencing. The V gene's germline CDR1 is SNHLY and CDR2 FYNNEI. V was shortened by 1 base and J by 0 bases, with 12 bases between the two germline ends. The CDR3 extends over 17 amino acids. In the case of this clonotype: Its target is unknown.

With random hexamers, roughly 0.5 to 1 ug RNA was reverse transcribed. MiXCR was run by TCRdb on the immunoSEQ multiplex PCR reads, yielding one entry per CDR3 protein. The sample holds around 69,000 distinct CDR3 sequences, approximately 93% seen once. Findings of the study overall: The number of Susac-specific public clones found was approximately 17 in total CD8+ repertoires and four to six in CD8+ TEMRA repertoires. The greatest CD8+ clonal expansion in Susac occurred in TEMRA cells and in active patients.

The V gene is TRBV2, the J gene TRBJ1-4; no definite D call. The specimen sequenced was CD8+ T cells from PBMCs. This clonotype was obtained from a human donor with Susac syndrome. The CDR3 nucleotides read TGTGCCAGCAGTGAAGGTCTTATAGGGCCAACTAATGAAAAACTGTTTTTT. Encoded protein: CASSEGLIGPTNEKLFF.